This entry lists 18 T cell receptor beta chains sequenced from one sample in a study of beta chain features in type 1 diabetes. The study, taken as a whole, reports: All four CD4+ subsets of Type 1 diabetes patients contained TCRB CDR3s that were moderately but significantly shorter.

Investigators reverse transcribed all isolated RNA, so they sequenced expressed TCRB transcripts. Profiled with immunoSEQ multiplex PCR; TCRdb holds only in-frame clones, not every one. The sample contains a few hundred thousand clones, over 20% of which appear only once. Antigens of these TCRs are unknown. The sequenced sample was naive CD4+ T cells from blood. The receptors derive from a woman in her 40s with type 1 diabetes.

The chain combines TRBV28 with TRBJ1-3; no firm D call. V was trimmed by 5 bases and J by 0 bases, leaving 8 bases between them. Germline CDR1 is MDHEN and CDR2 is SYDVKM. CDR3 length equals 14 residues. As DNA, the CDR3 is TGTGCCAGCAGTATAACTAGCTCTGGAAACACCATATATTTT. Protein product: CASSITSSGNTIYF.

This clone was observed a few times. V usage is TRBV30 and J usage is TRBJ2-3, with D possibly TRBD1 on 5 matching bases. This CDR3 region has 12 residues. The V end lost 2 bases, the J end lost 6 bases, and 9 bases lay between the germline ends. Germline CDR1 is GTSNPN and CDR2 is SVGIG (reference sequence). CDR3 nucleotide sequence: TGTGCCTGGAGTACTTCAGGGGATACGCAGTATTTT. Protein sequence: CAWSTSGDTQYF.

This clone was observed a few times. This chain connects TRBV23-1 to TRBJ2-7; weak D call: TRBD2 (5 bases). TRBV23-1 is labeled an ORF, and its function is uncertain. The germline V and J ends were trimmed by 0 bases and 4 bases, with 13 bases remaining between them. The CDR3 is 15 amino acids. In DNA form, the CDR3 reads TGCGCCAGCAGTCAATCTAGCTGGGAGATTTACGAGCAGTACTTC. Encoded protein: CASSQSSWEIYEQYF.

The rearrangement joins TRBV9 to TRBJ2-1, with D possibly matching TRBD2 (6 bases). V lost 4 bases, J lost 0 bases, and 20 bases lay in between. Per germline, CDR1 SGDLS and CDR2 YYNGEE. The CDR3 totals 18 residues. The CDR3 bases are TGTGCCAGCAGCCCTGAATCGGGAGCATTGAGCTCCTACAATGAGCAGTTCTTC. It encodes CASSPESGALSSYNEQFF.

The CDR3 nucleotides are TGTGCCAGCAGTCCGGGTGGCGGGACTGAAGCTTTCTTT. Translation gives CASSPGGGTEAFF. The genes are TRBV28 and TRBJ1-1; D unclear. Trimming removed 5 bases from V and 5 bases from J, with 12 bases in between. Germline V gene sequence: CDR1 MDHEN, CDR2 SYDVKM. The CDR3 totals 13 residues. Full variable domain (remainder filled in from reference TRBV28 and TRBJ1-1): DVKVTQSSRYLVKRTGEKVFLECVQDMDHENMFWYRQDPGLGLRLIYFSYDVKMKEKGDIPEGYSVSREKKERFSLILESASTNQTSMYLCASSPGGGTEAFFGQGTRLTVV.

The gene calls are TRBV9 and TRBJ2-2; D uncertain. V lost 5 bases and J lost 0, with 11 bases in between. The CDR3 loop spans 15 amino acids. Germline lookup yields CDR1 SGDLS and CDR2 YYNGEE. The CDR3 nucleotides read TGTGCCAGCAGGCGGCCGGATACGAACACCGGGGAGCTGTTTTTT. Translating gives CASRRPDTNTGELFF.

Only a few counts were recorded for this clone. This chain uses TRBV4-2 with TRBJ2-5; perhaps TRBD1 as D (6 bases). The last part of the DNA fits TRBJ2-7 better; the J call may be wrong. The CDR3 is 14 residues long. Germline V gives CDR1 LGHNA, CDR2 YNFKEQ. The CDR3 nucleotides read TGTGCCAGCAGCCAAGATTGGACAGCCTACGAGCAGTACTTC. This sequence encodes CASSQDWTAYEQYF.

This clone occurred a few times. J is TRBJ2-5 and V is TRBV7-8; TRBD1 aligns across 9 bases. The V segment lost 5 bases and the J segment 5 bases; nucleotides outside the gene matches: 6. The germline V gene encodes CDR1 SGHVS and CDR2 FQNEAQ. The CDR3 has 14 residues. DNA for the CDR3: TGTGCCAGCAGCGTAACAGGGGGCTCGGAGACCCAGTACTTC. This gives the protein CASSVTGGSETQYF.

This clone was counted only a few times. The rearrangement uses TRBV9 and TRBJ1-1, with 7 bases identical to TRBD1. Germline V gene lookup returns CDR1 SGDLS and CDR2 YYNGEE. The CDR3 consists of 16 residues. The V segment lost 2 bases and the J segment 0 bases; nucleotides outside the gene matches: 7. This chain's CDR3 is CASSVGDRTMNTEAFF. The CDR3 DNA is TGTGCCAGCAGCGTGGGGGACAGAACGATGAACACTGAAGCTTTCTTT.

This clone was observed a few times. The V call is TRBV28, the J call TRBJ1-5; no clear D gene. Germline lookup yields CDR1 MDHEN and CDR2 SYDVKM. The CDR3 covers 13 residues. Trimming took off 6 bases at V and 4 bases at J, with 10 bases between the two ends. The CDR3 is CASSPRGNQPQHF. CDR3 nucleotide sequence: TGTGCCAGCAGCCCCCGAGGTAATCAGCCCCAGCATTTT.

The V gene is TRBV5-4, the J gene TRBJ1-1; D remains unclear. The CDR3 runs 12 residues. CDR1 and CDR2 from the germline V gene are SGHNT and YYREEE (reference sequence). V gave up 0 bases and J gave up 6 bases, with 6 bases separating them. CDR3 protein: CASSLGGPEAFF. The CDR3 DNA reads TGTGCCAGCAGCTTGGGAGGTCCTGAAGCTTTCTTT.

The CDR3 region has the DNA TGTGCCAGCAGTTTTTCAGGGGTCCGCTACGAGCAGTACTTC. Translation: CASSFSGVRYEQYF. The V call is TRBV28, the J call TRBJ2-7, with TRBD1 as a possible D gene (6 bases). V lost 3 bases and J 3 bases, leaving 12 bases between the germline ends. This CDR3 is built from 14 residues. In germline, CDR1 is MDHEN, CDR2 SYDVKM. The full variable domain, its missing parts supplied by reference TRBV28 and TRBJ2-7, is DVKVTQSSRYLVKRTGEKVFLECVQDMDHENMFWYRQDPGLGLRLIYFSYDVKMKEKGDIPEGYSVSREKKERFSLILESASTNQTSMYLCASSFSGVRYEQYFGPGTRLTVT.

The CDR3 DNA reads TGTGCCAGCAGTCCCCGGAGATACGCCTACGAGCAGTACTTC. Its protein is CASSPRRYAYEQYF. This sequence joins TRBV6-5 and TRBJ2-7; unclear D gene. The CDR3 is made up of 14 amino acids. Trimming removed 5 bases at V and 2 bases at J, with 13 bases between. Per the germline V gene, CDR1 is MNHEY and CDR2 is SVGAGI.

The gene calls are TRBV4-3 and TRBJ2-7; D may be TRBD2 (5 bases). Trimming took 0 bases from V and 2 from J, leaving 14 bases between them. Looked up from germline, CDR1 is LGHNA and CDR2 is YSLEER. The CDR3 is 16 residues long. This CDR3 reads CASSQDVWPGTYEQYF. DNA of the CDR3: TGCGCCAGCAGCCAAGATGTATGGCCGGGGACCTACGAGCAGTACTTC.

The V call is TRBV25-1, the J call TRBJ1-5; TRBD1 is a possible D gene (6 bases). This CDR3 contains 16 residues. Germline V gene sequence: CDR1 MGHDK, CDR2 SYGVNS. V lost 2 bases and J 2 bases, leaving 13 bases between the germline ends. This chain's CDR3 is CASSEGGAWGNQPQHF. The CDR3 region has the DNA TGTGCCAGCAGTGAAGGGGGGGCGTGGGGCAATCAGCCCCAGCATTTT.

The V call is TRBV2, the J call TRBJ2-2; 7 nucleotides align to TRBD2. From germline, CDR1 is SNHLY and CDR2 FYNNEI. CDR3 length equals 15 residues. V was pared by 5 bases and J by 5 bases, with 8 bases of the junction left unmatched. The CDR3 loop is CASSRGVGGTGELFF. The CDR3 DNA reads TGTGCCAGCAGTCGCGGGGTCGGGGGGACCGGGGAGCTGTTTTTT.

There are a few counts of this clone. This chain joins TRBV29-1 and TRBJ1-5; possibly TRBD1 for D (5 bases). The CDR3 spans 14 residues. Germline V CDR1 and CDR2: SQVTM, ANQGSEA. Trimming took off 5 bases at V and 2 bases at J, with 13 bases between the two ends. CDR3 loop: CSVRWQGGNQPQHF. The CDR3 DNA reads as TGCAGCGTTAGGTGGCAGGGTGGCAATCAGCCCCAGCATTTT.

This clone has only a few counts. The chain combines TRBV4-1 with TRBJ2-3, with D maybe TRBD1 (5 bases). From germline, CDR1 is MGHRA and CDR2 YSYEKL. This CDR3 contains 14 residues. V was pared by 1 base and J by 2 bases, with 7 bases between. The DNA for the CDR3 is TGCGCCAGCAGCCAAGCAGGGCTCACAGATACGCAGTATTTT. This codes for CASSQAGLTDTQYF.